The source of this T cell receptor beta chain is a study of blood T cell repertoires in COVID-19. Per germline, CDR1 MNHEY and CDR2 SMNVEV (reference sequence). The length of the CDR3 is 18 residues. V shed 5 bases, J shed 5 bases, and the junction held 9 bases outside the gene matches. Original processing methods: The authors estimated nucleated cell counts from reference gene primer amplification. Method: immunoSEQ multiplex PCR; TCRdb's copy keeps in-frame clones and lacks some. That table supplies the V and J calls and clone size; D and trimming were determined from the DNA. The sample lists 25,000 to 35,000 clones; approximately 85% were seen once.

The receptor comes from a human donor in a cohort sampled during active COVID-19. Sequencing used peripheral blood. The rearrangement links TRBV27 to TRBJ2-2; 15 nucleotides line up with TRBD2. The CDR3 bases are TGTGCCAGCAGTCTAGGACTAGCGGGGGGGCCGGGTACCGGGGAGCTGTTTTTT. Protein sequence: CASSLGLAGGPGTGELFF.